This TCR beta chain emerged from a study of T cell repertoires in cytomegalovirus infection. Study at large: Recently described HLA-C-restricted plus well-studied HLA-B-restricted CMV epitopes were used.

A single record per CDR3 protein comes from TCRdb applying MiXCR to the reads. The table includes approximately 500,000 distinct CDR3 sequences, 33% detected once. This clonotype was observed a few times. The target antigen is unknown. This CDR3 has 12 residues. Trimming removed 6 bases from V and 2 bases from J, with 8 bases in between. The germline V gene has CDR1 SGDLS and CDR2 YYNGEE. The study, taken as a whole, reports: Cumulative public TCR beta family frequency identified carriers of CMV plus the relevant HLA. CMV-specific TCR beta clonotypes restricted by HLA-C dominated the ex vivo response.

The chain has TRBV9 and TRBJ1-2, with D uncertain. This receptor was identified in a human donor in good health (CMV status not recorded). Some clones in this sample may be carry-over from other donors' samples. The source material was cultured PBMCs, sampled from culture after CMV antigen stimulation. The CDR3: CASTRVNYGYTF. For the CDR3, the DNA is TGTGCCAGCACTAGGGTCAACTATGGCTACACCTTC.